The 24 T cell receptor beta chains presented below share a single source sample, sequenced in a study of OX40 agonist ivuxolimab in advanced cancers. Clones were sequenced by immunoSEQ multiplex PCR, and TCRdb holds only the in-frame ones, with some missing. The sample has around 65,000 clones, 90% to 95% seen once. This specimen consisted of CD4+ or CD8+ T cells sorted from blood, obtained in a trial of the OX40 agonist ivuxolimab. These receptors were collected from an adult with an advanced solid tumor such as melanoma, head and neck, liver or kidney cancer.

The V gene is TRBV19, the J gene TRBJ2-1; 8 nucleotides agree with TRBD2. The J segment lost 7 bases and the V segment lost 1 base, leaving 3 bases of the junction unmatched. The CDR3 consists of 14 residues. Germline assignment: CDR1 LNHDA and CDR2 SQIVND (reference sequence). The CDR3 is CASSIAGGPNEQFF. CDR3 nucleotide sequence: TGTGCCAGTAGTATAGCGGGAGGGCCGAATGAGCAGTTCTTC.

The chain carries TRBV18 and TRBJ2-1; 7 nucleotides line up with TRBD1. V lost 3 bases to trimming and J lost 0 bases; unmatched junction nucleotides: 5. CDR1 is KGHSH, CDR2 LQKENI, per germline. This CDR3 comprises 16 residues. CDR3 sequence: CASSPLTGSSYNEQFF. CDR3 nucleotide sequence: TGTGCCAGCTCACCCTTGACAGGGAGCTCCTACAATGAGCAGTTCTTC. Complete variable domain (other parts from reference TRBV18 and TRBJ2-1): NAGVMQNPRHLVRRRGQEARLRCSPMKGHSHVYWYRQLPEEGLKFMVYLQKENIIDESGMPKERFSAEFPKEGPSILRIQQVVRGDSAAYFCASSPLTGSSYNEQFFGPGTRLTVL.

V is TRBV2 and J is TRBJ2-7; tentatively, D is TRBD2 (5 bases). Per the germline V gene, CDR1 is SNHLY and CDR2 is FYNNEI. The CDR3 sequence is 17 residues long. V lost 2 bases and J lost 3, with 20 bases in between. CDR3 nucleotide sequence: TGTGCCAGCAGTGAATTGAACCCCACCGCGGCGGGCTACGAGCAGTACTTC. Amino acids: CASSELNPTAAGYEQYF.

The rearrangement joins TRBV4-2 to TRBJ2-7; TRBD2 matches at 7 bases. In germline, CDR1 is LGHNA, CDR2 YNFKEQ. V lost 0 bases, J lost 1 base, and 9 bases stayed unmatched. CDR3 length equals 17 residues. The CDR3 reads CASSQDTAGEISYEQYF. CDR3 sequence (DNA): TGTGCCAGCAGCCAAGATACGGCGGGGGAGATATCCTACGAGCAGTACTTC.

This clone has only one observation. The CDR3 loop is CASSIDSSYEQFF. CDR3 nucleotides: TGTGCCAGCAGCATTGACTCAAGCTATGAGCAGTTCTTC. The chain employs TRBV7-3 and TRBJ2-1; D gene uncertain. The germline CDR1 and CDR2 sequences are SGHTA and FQGTGA. This CDR3 comprises 13 residues. Trimming stripped 5 bases from V and 8 bases from J, with 13 bases between.

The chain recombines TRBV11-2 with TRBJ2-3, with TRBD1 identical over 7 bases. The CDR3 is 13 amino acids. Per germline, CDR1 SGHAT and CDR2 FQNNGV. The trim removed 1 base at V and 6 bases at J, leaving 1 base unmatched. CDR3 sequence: CASSLGQGDTQYF. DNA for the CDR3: TGTGCCAGCAGCTTAGGACAGGGTGATACGCAGTATTTT.

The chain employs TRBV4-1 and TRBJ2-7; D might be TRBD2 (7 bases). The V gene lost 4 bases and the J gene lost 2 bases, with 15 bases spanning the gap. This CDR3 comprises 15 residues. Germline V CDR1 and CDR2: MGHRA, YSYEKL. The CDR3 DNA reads TGCGCCAGCAGCCCAGGGGCGGGAGAGACCTACGAGCAGTACTTC. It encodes CASSPGAGETYEQYF.

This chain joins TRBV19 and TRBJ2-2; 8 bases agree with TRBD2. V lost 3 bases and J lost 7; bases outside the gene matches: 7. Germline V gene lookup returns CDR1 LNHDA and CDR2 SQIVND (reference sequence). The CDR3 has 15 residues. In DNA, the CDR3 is TGTGCCAGTAGTATCCCCTCCGGGACTAGCGGGGAGCTGTTTTTT. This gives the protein CASSIPSGTSGELFF. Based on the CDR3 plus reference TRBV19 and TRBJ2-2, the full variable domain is DGGITQSPKYLFRKEGQNVTLSCEQNLNHDAMYWYRQDPGQGLRLIYYSQIVNDFQKGDIAEGYSVSREKKESFPLTVTSAQKNPTAFYLCASSIPSGTSGELFFGEGSRLTVL.

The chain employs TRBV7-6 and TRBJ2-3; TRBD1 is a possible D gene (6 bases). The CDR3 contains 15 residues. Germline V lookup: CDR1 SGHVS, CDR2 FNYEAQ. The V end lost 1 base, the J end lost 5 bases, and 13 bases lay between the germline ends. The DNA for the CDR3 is TGTGCCAGCAGCTTAGGGTTGGGGGCGGGAGATACGCAGTATTTT. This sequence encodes CASSLGLGAGDTQYF.

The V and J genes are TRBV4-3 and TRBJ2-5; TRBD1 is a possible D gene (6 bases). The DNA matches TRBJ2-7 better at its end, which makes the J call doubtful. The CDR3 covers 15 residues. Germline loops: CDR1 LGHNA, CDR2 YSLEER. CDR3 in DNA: TGCGCCAGCAGCCAAGTGGTGGGGGCCTCCTACGAGCAGTACTTC. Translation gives CASSQVVGASYEQYF.

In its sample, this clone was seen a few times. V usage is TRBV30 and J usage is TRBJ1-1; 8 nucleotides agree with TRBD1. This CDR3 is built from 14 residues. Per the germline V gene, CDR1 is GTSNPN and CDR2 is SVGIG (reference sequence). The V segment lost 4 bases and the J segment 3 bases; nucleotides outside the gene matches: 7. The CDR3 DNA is TGTGCCTGGACCTTAGGACAGGGAGACACTGAAGCTTTCTTT. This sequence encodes CAWTLGQGDTEAFF.

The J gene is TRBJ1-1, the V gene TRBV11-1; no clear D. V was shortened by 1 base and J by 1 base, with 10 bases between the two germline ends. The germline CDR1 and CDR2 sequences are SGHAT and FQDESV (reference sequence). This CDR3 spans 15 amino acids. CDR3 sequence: CASSLVGYTNTEAFF. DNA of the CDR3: TGTGCCAGCAGCTTAGTTGGATACACGAACACTGAAGCTTTCTTT.

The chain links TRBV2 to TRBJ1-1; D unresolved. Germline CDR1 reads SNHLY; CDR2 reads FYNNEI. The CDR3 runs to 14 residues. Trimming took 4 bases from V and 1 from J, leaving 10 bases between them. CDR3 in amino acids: CASSVGQENTEAFF. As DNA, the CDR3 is TGTGCCAGCAGTGTAGGGCAGGAGAACACTGAAGCTTTCTTT.

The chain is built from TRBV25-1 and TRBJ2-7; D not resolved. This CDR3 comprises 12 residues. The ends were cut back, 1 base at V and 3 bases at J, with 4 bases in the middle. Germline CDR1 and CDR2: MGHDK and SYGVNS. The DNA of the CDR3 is TGTGCCAGCAGTGAATCCGACTACGAGCAGTACTTC. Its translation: CASSESDYEQYF.

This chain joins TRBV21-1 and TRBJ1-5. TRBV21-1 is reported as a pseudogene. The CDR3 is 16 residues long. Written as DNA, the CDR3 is TGTGCCAGCAGCAAAGGGACGGTATATAGCAATCAGCCCCAGCATTTT. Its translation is CASSKGTVYSNQPQHF.

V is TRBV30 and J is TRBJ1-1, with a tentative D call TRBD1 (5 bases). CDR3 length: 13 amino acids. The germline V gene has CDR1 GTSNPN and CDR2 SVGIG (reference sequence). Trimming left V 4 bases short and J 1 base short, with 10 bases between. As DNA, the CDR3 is TGTGCCTGGAATACAGGCAGGAACACTGAAGCTTTCTTT. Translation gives CAWNTGRNTEAFF.

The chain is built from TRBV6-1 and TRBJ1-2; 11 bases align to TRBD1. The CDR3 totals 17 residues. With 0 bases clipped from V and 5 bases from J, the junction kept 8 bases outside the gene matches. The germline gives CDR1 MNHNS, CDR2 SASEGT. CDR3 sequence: CASSEALGQGALYGYTF. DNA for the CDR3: TGTGCCAGCAGTGAAGCGCTAGGACAGGGGGCGTTGTATGGCTACACCTTC.

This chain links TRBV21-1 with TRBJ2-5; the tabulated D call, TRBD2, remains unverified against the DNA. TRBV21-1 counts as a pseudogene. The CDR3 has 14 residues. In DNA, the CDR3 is TGTGCCAGCAGATCCTCGTTGTCTGTTGAGACCCAGTACTTC. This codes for CASRSSLSVETQYF.

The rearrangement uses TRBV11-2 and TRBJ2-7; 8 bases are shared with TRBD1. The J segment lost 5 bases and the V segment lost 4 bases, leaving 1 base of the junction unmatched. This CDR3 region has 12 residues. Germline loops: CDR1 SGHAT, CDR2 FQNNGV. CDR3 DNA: TGTGCCAGCAGCTCGGACAGGGACGAGCAGTACTTC. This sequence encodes CASSSDRDEQYF.

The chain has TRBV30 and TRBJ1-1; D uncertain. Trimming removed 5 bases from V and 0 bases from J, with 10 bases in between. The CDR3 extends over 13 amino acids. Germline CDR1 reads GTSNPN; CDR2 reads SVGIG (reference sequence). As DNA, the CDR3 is TGTGCCTGGGGGCCCGGAATGAACACTGAAGCTTTCTTT. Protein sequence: CAWGPGMNTEAFF.

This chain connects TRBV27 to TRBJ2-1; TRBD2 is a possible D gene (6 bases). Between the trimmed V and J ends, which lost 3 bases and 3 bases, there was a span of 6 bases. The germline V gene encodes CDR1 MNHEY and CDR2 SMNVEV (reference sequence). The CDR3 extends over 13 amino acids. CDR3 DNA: TGTGCCAGCAGTTTTAGCGGCTACAATGAGCAGTTCTTC. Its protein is CASSFSGYNEQFF.

The chain's CDR3 is CASSAQNRGESTDTQYF. The CDR3 bases are TGTGCCAGCAGTGCTCAGAACCGGGGGGAAAGCACAGATACGCAGTATTTT. This rearrangement joins TRBV9 to TRBJ2-3, with 7 nucleotides matching TRBD2. In germline, CDR1 is SGDLS, CDR2 YYNGEE. Trimming took 5 bases from V and 0 from J; bases not matched to a gene: 12. CDR3 length: 17 residues.

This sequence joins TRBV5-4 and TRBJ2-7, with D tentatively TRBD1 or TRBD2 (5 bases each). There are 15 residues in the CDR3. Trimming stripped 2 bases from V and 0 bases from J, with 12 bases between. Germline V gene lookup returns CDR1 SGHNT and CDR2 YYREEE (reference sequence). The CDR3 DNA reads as TGTGCCAGCAGCTTCGGATGGGACGGCTCCTACGAGCAGTACTTC. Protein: CASSFGWDGSYEQYF.

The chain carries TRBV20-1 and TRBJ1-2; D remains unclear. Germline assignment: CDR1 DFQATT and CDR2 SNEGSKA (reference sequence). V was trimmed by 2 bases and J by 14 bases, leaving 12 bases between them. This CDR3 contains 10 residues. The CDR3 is CSARQLAGTF. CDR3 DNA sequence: TGCAGTGCTAGACAGCTGGCGGGTACCTTC.